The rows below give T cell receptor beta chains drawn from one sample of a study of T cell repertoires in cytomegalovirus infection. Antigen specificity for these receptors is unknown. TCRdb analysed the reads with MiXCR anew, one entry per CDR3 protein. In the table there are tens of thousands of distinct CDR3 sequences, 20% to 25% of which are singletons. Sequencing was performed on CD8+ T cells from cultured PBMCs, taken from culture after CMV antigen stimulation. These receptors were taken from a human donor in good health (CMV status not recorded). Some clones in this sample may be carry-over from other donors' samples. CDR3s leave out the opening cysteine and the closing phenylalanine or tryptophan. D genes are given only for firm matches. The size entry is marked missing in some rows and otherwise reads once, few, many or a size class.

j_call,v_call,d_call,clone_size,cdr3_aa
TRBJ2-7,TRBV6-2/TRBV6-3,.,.,ASSRPGGARSYEQY
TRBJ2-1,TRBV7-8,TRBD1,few,ASSSMDRGSYNEQF
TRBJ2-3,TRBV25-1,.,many,ASSDGIRTDTQY
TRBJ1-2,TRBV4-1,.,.,ASSRTADYGYT
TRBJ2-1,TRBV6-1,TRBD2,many,ASTLAGNYNEQF
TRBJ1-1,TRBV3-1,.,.,ASSQVRGNRAMNTEAF
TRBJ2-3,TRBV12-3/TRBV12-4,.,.,ASSPLAGLTDTQY
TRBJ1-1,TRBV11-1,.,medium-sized,ASRSGGATEAF
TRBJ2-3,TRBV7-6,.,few,ASSLTPAGYTDTQY
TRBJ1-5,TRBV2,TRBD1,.,ASRSGQGGHLGQPQH
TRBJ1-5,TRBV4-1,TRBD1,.,ASSQATGGKQPQH
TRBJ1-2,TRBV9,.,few,ASSVGDRNYGYT